This T cell receptor beta chain was documented in a study of T cell responses to AZD1222 COVID-19 vaccine. General study findings and limits: Two AZD1222 administrations were followed by greater Spike-specific TCR breadth and depth. Spike-wide coverage was observed for vaccine-associated CD4 TCRs, with dominant responses at 160-218 and 743-854. White British donors predominated, females outnumbered males, and clonal diversity was possibly underestimated. Targets within unmutated variant regions were reportedly found for nearly half of spike-specific TCRs.

Profiling relied on immunoSEQ multiplex PCR, and the TCRdb table lists in-frame clones only, not all of them. The repertoire holds around 120,000 clones, 88% seen once, with around 8.7% in the top ten. Remarks on this clone: Its antigen is not known.

V was pared by 1 base and J by 5 bases, with 20 bases between. The CDR3 sequence is 17 residues long. Germline V CDR1 and CDR2: SGHAT, FQNNGV. The sequences come from peripheral blood, collected on day 0 of AZD1222 vaccination. The TCR sequence derives from an adult in good health. The chain employs TRBV11-2 and TRBJ1-2; D is unclear. CDR3 nucleotides: TGTGCCAGCAGCTTAGTCCACCTCGACTCGCGCGGGTATGGCTACACCTTC. Amino acids: CASSLVHLDSRGYGYTF. The whole variable domain, remainder taken from reference TRBV11-2 and TRBJ1-2, is EAGVAQSPRYKIIEKRQSVAFWCNPISGHATLYWYQQILGQGPKLLIQFQNNGVVDDSQLPKDRFSAERLKGVDSTLKIQPAKLEDSAVYLCASSLVHLDSRGYGYTFGSGTRLTVV.